This TCR beta chain was profiled in a study of immune cell composition in non-small cell lung cancer. Sequencing used immunoSEQ multiplex PCR; TCRdb keeps in-frame clones, though not all of them. The sample yields about 3,100 clones, about 82% seen once. Trimming pared 7 bases from V and 0 bases from J, leaving 10 bases between. Germline V CDR1 and CDR2: WSHSY, SAAADI. The CDR3 runs to 14 residues. The origin of this receptor is a human donor with non-small cell lung cancer. Material for sequencing was lung tumor tissue. The V and J genes are TRBV10-2 and TRBJ2-1, with D unclear. The CDR3 DNA reads as TGCGCCAGCATCGAGGCCCTCTCCTACAATGAGCAGTTCTTC. It codes for CASIEALSYNEQFF.